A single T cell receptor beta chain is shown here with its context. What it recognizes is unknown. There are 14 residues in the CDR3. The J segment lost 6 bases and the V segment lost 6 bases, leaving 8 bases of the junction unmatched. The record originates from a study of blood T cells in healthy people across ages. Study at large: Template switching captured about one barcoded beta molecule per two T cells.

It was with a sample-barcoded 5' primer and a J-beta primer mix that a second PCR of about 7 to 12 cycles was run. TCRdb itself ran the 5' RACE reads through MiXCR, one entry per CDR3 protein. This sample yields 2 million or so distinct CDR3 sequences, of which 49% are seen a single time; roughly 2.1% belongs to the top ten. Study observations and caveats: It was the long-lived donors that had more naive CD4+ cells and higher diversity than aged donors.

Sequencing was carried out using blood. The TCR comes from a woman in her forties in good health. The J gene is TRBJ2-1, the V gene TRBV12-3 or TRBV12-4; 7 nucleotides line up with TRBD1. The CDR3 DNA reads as TGTGCCAGCAGCCGAAGGGGACAGAGCAATGAGCAGTTCTTC. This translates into CASSRRGQSNEQFF.